This TCR beta chain comes out of a study of tumor-infiltrating lymphocytes in primary liver carcinoma. On the study more broadly: All patients, whether men or women, fell within 30 to 69 years of age.

It was from about 19-30 mg of unsorted bulk tissue that RNA and DNA were co-extracted. The cohort consisted of patients whose primary liver carcinoma was surgically resected. Samples came from superior, inferior, lateral poles and tumor centre. The CDR3 is made up of 15 amino acids. Germline lookup yields CDR1 SGHAT and CDR2 FQNNGV. On this clonotype itself: The junction departs from germline at one end; a sequencing error may be responsible.

With 500 ng total RNA as template and a constant-region primer, TCR beta cDNA was made. A slightly modified ARM-PCR protocol with three nested multiplex PCR rounds produced these TCR beta libraries. PCR rounds one and two used TRBV1-TRBV30 forward primers with a C-beta reverse primer for roughly 10 cycles each. TCRdb processed the multiplex PCR reads anew with MiXCR; each CDR3 protein has one entry. The data show 95,000 to 100,000 distinct CDR3 sequences, with 55% to 80% seen just once and about 12% held by the top ten. The rearrangement links TRBV11-2 to TRBJ2-4; perhaps TRBD2 as D (5 bases). The sample comprised liver tumor tissue from sampling region 2. Subset defined: tumor region T2, inferior pole. The origin of this receptor is a woman aged 60 to 75 with primary liver carcinoma and hepatitis B virus infection. In DNA form, the CDR3 reads TGTGCCATCAGCTTACATGGTTGGGAGCGCGACATTCAATACTTC. The encoded protein is CAISLHGWERDIQYF.